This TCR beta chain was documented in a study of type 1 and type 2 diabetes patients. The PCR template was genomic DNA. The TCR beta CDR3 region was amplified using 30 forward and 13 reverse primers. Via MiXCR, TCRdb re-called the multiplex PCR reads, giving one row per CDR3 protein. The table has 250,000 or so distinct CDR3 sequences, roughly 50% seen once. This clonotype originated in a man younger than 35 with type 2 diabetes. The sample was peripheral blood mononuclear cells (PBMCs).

The CDR3: CSAKSGRGTDTQYF. The CDR3 DNA reads as TGCAGTGCAAAAAGCGGGAGAGGCACAGATACGCAGTATTTT. V and J are TRBV20-1 and TRBJ2-3; 8 positions agree with TRBD2. The CDR3 has 14 amino acids. V was pared by 6 bases and J by 1 base, with 6 bases of the junction left unmatched. Germline values: CDR1 DFQATT, CDR2 SNEGSKA (reference sequence).